The 4 T cell receptor beta chains in this list originate from one sample, sequenced in a study of T cell changes during pregnancy in multiple sclerosis (dated by TCRdb to between 2018 and 2020). The library was produced with the immunoSEQ multiplex PCR assay. TCRdb took over this immuneACCESS table, retaining in-frame rearrangements with V and J assigned. Such tables are incomplete; in checked studies, under half of the missing clones stem from an unresolved V gene, and the remainder is unexplained. A total of about 120,000 clones appear in this sample, roughly 90% of them only once. Less than 2% of the sample is taken by the ten largest. This material consisted of peripheral blood, taken in the third trimester of pregnancy. The receptors were gathered from a female donor with multiple sclerosis, enrolled in a pregnancy study.

The chain is built from TRBV5-1 and TRBJ1-2; TRBD1 might be the D (6 bases). The V gene lost 6 bases and the J gene lost 11 bases, with 23 bases spanning the gap. This CDR3 spans 14 amino acids. Germline V CDR1 and CDR2: SGHRS, YFSETQ. The CDR3 DNA reads TGCGCCAGCACGCCCAGAGGCGGGGGCAACCTTTACACCTTC. It encodes CASTPRGGGNLYTF.

The chain links TRBV27 to TRBJ1-5; D might be TRBD1 (5 bases). Germline CDR1 MNHEY, CDR2 SMNVEV (reference sequence). The CDR3 totals 16 residues. Trimming removed 6 bases at V and 2 bases at J, with 17 bases between. As DNA, the CDR3 is TGTGCCAGCAGCCAAGACAGCCGTAGTCGCAATCAGCCCCAGCATTTT. Translation gives CASSQDSRSRNQPQHF.

This chain's CDR3 is CASSLSGGAPDTQYF. The DNA of the CDR3 is TGTGCCAGCAGCCTTAGCGGGGGGGCCCCAGATACGCAGTATTTT. The V and J genes are TRBV11-2 and TRBJ2-3, with TRBD2 matching over 11 bases. V shed 5 bases, J shed 4 bases, and the junction held 5 bases outside the gene matches. The CDR3 runs 15 residues. Per the germline V gene, CDR1 is SGHAT and CDR2 is FQNNGV.

The V gene is TRBV7-7, the J gene TRBJ1-4, with D hard to call. V dropped 8 bases and J dropped 11 bases, with 36 bases sitting between them. Looked up from germline, CDR1 is SSHAT and CDR2 is FNYEAQ (reference sequence). CDR3 length: 19 amino acids. For the CDR3, the DNA is TGTGCCAGCCCGAAGCTTGGACCTCGGGAAAATCTGCGGAATAGGAAACTGTTTTTT. It specifies CASPKLGPRENLRNRKLFF.